Described below is a single T cell receptor beta chain sequence and its context. This CDR3 is 16 amino acids long. V trimming: 3 bases; J trimming: 3 bases; junction bases outside the gene matches: 1. Per germline, CDR1 LNHNV and CDR2 YYDKDF (reference sequence). This PCR relied on a set of 60 Vbeta primers and 13 Jbeta primers. The repertoire was sequenced with immunoSEQ multiplex PCR; TCRdb's copy has only in-frame clones and lacks some. This specimen shows under 150,000 clones; the ten leading clones hold 2%. The data were obtained in a study of cytomegalovirus exposure and HLA in healthy donors. The sample taken for sequencing was PBMCs. V usage is TRBV15 and J usage is TRBJ2-1; 14 nucleotides align to TRBD2. The receptor was isolated from an older woman in good health and CMV-seronegative. CDR3 bases: TGTGCCACCAGCAGGACTAGCGGGGGGGACTACAATGAGCAGTTCTTC. This gives the protein CATSRTSGGDYNEQFF.